This T cell receptor (beta chain) was sequenced during a study of cytomegalovirus exposure and HLA in healthy donors. Turning to the study itself: There were under 140 million unique TCR beta sequences, drawn from about 180 million T cells, in an earlier analysis. Of the donors genotyped, about 410 in all, over 80% fell in the Caucasian-associated ancestry cluster. Study-wide findings and caveats: Trimming of TCR beta V- and J-genes showed a link, identified in a later analysis, to a missense DCLRE1C variant. As was reported, the HLA-A and HLA-B alleles of most subjects were accurately predicted from TCR beta sequences.

The germline V gene encodes CDR1 SGHDT and CDR2 YYEEEE. This CDR3 is 11 amino acids long. Trimming removed 4 bases at V and 8 bases at J, with 7 bases between. The study ran its PCR with 60 Vbeta and 13 Jbeta primers. Assay used: immunoSEQ multiplex PCR; TCRdb lists only in-frame clones, some missing. Found here are tens of thousands of clones, 70% to 85% of them singletons; the top ten hold approximately 3.9%. Points on this clone: The antigen remains undetermined.

V is TRBV5-6 and J is TRBJ2-1; perhaps TRBD2 as D (5 bases). Sequencing input: PBMCs. The TCR originated in a man aged 45 to 65 in good health and CMV-seronegative. The DNA for the CDR3 is TGTGCCAGCAGCAAGGAGGATGAGCAGTTCTTC. It codes for CASSKEDEQFF.